The clone carrying this T cell receptor beta chain was seen a single time. Per germline, CDR1 LNHNV and CDR2 YYDKDF (reference sequence). The CDR3 spans 15 residues. The ends were cut back, 0 bases at V and 1 base at J, with 10 bases in the middle. These data belong to a study of blood T cell repertoires in COVID-19. About the study: Both acute and convalescent COVID-19 samples were obtained from the United States, Italy and Spain.

Original processing notes: Reference gene primer amplification yielded estimated nucleated cell counts. Generated by immunoSEQ multiplex PCR, the TCRdb table keeps only in-frame clones and is missing some. D and trimming were read from the DNA, whereas the V and J calls and clone size are those reported in that table. The table lists 150,000 or so clones, approximately 90% of them singletons. Material for sequencing was peripheral blood. The J gene is TRBJ2-7, the V gene TRBV15; perhaps TRBD1 as D (6 bases). This sequence was found in a man aged 55 to 70 with acute or convalescent COVID-19. The CDR3 bases are TGTGCCACCAGCAGAGAAGGGACACCTTCCTACGAGCAGTACTTC. Protein product: CATSREGTPSYEQYF. Full variable domain (rest looked up from reference TRBV15 and TRBJ2-7): DAMVIQNPRYQVTQFGKPVTLSCSQTLNHNVMYWYQQKSSQAPKLLFHYYDKDFNNEADTPDNFQSRRPNTSFCFLDIRSPGLGDTAMYLCATSREGTPSYEQYFGPGTRLTVT.